Given below is one TCR beta chain in context. Its specificity is unknown. PCR or immunohistochemistry showed mismatch repair deficiency in every enrolled patient. TCRs were sequenced from a few patients responding to pembrolizumab. This entry comes from a study of PD-1 blockade in mismatch repair-deficient tumors. Study as a whole: Patients had approximately 12 mismatch repair-deficient cancer types, all previously treated and progressing.

Measured with immunoSEQ multiplex PCR; TCRdb has only the in-frame clones, and not every one. The table shows about 84,000 clones, with about 84% occurring only once. Findings of the study overall: Tumor-resident clones, often absent from pretreatment blood, expanded after pembrolizumab and then contracted.

V was pared by 2 bases and J by 0 bases, with 16 bases between. CDR3 size: 16 residues. Germline V gene lookup returns CDR1 GTSNPN and CDR2 SVGIG (reference sequence). The chain couples TRBV30 to TRBJ1-1; D is ambiguous. The TCR originated in an adult with mismatch repair-deficient cancer. The source material was peripheral blood, sampled 12 weeks after starting pembrolizumab. Written as DNA, the CDR3 is TGTGCCTGGAGTCCTTTCAGGAGCTCCATGAACACTGAAGCTTTCTTT. Its protein is CAWSPFRSSMNTEAFF.